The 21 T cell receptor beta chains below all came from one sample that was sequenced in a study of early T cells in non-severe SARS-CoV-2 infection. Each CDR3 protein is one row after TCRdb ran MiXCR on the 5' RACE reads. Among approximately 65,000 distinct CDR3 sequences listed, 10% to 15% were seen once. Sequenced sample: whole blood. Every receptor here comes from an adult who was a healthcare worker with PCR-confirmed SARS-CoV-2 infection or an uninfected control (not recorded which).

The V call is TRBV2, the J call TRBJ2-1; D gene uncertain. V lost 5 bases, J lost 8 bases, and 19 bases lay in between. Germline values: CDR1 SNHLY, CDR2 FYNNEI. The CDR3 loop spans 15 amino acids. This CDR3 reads CASSPSGGRTDEQFF. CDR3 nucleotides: TGTGCCAGCAGTCCCTCAGGTGGCCGGACGGATGAGCAGTTCTTC.

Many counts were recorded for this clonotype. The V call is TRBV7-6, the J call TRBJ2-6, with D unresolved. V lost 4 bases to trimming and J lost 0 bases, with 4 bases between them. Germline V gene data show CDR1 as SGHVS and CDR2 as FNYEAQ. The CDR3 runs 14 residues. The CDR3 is CASSSGSGANVLTF. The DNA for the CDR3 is TGTGCCAGCAGCTCAGGCTCTGGGGCCAACGTCCTGACTTTC.

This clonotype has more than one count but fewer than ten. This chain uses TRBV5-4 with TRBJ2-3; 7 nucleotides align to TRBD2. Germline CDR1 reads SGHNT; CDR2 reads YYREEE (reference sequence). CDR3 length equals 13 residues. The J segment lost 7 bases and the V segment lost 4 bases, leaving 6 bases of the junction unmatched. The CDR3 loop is CASSLLGGNTQYF. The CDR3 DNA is TGTGCCAGCAGCCTCCTGGGGGGGAATACGCAGTATTTT.

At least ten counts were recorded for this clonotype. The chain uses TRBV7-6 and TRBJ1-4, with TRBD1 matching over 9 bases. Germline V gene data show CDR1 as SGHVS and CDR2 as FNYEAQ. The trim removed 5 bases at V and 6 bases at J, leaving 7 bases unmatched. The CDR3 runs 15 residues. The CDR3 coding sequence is TGTGCCAGCAGCCAGGGGGACAGGGCTGATGAAAAACTGTTTTTT. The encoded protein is CASSQGDRADEKLFF.

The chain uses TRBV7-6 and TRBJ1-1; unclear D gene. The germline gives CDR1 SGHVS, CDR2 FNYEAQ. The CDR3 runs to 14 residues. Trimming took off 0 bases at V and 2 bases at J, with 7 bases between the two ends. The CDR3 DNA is TGTGCCAGCAGCTTAGCGGAAACTAACACTGAAGCTTTCTTT. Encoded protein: CASSLAETNTEAFF.

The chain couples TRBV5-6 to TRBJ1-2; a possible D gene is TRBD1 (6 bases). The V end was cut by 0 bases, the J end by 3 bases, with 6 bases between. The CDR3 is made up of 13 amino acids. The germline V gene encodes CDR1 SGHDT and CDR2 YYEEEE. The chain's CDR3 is CASSLGQDYGYTF. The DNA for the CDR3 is TGTGCCAGCAGCTTGGGACAGGACTATGGCTACACCTTC.

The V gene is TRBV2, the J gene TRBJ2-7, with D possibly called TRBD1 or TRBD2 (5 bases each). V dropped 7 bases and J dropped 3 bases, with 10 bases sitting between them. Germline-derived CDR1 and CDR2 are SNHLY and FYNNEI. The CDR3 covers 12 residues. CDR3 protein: CASTGPIYEQYF. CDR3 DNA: TGTGCCAGCACGGGGCCGATCTACGAGCAGTACTTC.

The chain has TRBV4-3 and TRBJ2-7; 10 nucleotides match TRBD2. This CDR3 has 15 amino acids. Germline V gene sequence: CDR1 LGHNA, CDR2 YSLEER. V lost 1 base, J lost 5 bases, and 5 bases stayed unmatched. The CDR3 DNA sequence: TGCGCCAGCAGCCAAGGTACTAGCGGGGTCGACGAGCAGTACTTC. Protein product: CASSQGTSGVDEQYF.

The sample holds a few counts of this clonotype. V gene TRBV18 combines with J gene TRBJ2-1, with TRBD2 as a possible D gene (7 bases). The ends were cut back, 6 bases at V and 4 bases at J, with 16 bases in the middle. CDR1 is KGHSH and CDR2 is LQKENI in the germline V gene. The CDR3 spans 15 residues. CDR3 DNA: TGTGCCAGCTCGGACGCGGGGGCCGGGTACAATGAGCAGTTCTTC. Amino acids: CASSDAGAGYNEQFF. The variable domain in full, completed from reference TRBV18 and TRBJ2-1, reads NAGVMQNPRHLVRRRGQEARLRCSPMKGHSHVYWYRQLPEEGLKFMVYLQKENIIDESGMPKERFSAEFPKEGPSILRIQQVVRGDSAAYFCASSDAGAGYNEQFFGPGTRLTVL.

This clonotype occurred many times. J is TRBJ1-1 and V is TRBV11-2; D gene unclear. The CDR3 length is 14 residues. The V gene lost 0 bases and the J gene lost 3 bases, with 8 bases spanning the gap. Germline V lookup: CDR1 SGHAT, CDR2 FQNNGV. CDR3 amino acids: CASSLDVADTEAFF. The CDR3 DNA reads TGTGCCAGCAGCTTAGATGTGGCGGACACTGAAGCTTTCTTT.

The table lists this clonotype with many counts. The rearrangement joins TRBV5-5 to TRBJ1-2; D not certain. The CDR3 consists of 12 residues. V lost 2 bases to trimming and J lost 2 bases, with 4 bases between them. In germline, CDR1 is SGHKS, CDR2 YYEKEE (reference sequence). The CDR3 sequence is CASSLENYGYTF. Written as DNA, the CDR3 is TGTGCCAGCAGCTTAGAGAACTATGGCTACACCTTC.

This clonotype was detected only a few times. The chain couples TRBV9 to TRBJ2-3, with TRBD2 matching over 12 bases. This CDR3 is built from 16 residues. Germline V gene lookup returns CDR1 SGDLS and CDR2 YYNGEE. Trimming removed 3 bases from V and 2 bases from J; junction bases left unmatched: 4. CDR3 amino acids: CASSARLAGATDTQYF. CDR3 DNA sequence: TGTGCCAGCAGCGCCCGACTAGCGGGGGCCACAGATACGCAGTATTTT.

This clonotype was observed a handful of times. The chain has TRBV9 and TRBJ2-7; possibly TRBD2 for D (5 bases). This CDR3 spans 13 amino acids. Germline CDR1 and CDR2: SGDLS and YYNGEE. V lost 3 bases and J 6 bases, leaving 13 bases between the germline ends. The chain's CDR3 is CASSAGFGFEQYF. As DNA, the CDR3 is TGTGCCAGCAGCGCGGGGTTTGGTTTCGAGCAGTACTTC.

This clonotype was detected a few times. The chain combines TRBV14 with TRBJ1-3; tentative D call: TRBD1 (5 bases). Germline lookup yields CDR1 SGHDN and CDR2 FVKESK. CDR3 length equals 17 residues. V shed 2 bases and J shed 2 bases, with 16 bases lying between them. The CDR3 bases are TGTGCCAGCAGCCAACGGGAGCTGGTGGGGGCTGGAAACACCATATATTTT. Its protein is CASSQRELVGAGNTIYF.

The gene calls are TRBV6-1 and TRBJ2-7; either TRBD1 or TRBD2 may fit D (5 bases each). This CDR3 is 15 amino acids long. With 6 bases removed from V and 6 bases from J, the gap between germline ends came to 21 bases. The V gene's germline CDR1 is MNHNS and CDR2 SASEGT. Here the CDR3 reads CASSPSSLSGSEQYF. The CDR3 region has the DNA TGTGCCAGCAGCCCTTCTAGTCTTTCAGGGAGCGAGCAGTACTTC.

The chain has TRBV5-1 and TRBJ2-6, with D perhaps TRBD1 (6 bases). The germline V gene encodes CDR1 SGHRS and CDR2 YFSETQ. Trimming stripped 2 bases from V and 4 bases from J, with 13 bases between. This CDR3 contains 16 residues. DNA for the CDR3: TGCGCCAGCAGCTTTCTGGGGGCGGCCGGGGCCAACGTCCTGACTTTC. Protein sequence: CASSFLGAAGANVLTF. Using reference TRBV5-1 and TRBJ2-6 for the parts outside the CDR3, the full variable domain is KAGVTQTPRYLIKTRGQQVTLSCSPISGHRSVSWYQQTPGQGLQFLFEYFSETQRNKGNFPGRFSGRQFSNSRSEMNVSTLELGDSALYLCASSFLGAAGANVLTFGAGSRLTVL.

The CDR3 protein is CASSPVNTGELFF. DNA for the CDR3: TGTGCCAGCAGCCCCGTCAACACCGGGGAGCTGTTTTTT. This chain uses TRBV5-4 with TRBJ2-2; D is uncertain. This CDR3 region has 13 residues. V was trimmed by 4 bases and J by 2 bases, leaving 6 bases between them. Per the germline V gene, CDR1 is SGHNT and CDR2 is YYREEE (reference sequence).

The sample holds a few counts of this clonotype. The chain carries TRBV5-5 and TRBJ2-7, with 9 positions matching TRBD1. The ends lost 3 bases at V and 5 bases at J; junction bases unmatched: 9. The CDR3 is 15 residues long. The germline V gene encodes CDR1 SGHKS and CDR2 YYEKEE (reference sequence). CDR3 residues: CASSYYGTGKNEQYF. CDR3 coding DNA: TGTGCCAGCAGCTATTACGGGACAGGGAAGAACGAGCAGTACTTC.

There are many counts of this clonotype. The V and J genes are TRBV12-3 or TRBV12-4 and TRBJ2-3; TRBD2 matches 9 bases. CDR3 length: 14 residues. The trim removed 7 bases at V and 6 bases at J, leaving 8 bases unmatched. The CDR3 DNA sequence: TGTGCCAGCAACCCTCTAGCGGGGTTGGATACGCAGTATTTT. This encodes CASNPLAGLDTQYF.

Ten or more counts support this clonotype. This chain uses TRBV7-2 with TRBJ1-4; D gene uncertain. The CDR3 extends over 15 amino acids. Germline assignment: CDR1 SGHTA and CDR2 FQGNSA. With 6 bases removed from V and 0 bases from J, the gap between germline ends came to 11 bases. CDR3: CASRLRTATNEKLFF. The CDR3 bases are TGTGCCAGCAGACTAAGGACGGCAACTAATGAAAAACTGTTTTTT.

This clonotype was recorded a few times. The CDR3 reads CASSFAGTGVEETQYF. DNA of the CDR3: TGTGCCAGCAGCTTTGCCGGGACAGGGGTCGAAGAGACCCAGTACTTC. The chain carries TRBV7-2 and TRBJ2-5; 10 bases align to TRBD1. This CDR3 has 16 amino acids. From germline, CDR1 is SGHTA and CDR2 FQGNSA. Trimming removed 3 bases from V and 3 bases from J; junction bases left unmatched: 7.